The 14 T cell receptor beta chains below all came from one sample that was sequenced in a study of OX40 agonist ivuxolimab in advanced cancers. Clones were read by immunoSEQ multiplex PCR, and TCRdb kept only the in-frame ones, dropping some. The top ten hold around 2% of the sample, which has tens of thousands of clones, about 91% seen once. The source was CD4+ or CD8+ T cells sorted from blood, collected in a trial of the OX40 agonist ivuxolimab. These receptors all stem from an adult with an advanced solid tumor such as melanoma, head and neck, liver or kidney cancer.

The CDR3 bases are TGTGCCAGCAGCCCAGCAGGGGGCCCCGGAGGTATGGGTGAAGCTTTCTTT. As protein: CASSPAGGPGGMGEAFF. The chain is built from TRBV4-2 and TRBJ1-1; 8 bases line up with TRBD1. This CDR3 contains 17 residues. After removal of 4 bases from V and 7 bases from J, the junction contained 17 bases not matched to a gene. CDR1 and CDR2 from the germline V gene are LGHNA and YNFKEQ.

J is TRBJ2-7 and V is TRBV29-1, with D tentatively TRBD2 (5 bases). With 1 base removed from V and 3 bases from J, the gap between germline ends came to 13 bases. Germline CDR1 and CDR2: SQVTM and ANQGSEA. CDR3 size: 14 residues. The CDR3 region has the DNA TGCAGCGTTGAAGTTGCGGGTCCATACTACGAGCAGTACTTC. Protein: CSVEVAGPYYEQYF.

In DNA, the CDR3 is TGTGCCAGCAGTTATACCCGGGGGAACACTGAAGCTTTCTTT. It is translated as CASSYTRGNTEAFF. The chain has TRBV6-5 and TRBJ1-1; D uncertain. Looked up from germline, CDR1 is MNHEY and CDR2 is SVGAGI. The CDR3 has 14 residues. V was trimmed by 3 bases and J by 1 base, leaving 9 bases between them.

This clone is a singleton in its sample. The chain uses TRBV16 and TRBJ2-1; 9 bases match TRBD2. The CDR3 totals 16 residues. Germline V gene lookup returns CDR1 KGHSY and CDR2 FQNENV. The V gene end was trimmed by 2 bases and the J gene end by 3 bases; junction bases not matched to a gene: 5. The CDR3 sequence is CASSQQAGGNYNEQFF. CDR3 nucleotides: TGTGCCAGCAGCCAACAAGCGGGAGGAAACTACAATGAGCAGTTCTTC.

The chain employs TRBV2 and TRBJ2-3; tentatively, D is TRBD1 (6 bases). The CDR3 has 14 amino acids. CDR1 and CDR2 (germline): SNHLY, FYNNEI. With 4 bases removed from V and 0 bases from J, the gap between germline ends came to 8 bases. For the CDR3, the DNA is TGTGCCAGCAGTGGACAGGCTAGCACAGATACGCAGTATTTT. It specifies CASSGQASTDTQYF.

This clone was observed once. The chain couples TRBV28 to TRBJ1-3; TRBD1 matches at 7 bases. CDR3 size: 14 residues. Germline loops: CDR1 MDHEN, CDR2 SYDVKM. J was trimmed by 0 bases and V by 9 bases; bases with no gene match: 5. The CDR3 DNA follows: TGTGCCAGTCGGGGACAGCTCTCTGGAAACACCATATATTTT. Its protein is CASRGQLSGNTIYF.

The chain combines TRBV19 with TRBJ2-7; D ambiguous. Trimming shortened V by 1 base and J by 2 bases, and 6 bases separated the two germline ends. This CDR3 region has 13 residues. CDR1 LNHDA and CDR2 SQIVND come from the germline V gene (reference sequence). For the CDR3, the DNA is TGTGCCAGTAGTATAGTGCCAGCCTACGAGCAGTACTTC. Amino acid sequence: CASSIVPAYEQYF.

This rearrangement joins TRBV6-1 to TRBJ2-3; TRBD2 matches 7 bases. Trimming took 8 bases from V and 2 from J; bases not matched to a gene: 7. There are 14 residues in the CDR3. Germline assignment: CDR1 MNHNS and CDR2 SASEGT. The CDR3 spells CASALAGLTDTQYF. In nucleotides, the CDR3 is TGTGCCAGCGCCTTAGCGGGCCTCACAGATACGCAGTATTTT.

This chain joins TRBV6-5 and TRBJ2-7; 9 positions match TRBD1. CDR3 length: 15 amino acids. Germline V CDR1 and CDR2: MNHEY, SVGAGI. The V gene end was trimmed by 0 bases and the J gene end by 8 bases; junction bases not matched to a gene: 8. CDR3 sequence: CASSYSGQGSGKQYF. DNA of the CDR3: TGTGCCAGCAGTTACTCTGGACAGGGGTCTGGGAAGCAGTACTTC.

The CDR3: CATRELGGVYSNQPQHF. Written as DNA, the CDR3 is TGTGCCACCAGAGAACTGGGCGGGGTTTATAGCAATCAGCCCCAGCATTTT. This chain connects TRBV28 to TRBJ1-5; D gene ambiguous. The CDR3 has 17 amino acids. V gave up 10 bases and J gave up 0 bases, with 22 bases separating them. Germline V gene sequence: CDR1 MDHEN, CDR2 SYDVKM.

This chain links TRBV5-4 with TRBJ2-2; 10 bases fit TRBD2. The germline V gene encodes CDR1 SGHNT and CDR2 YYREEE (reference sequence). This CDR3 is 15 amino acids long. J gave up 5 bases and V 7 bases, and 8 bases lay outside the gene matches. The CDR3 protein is CASGGLTSGTGELFF. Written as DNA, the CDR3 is TGTGCCAGCGGCGGGTTGACTAGCGGGACCGGGGAGCTGTTTTTT.

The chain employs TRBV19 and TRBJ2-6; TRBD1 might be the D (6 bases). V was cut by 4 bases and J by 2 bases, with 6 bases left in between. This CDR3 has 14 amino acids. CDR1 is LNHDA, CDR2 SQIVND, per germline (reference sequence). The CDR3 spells CASSTGAGANVLTF. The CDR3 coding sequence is TGTGCCAGTAGTACAGGGGCTGGGGCCAACGTCCTGACTTTC.

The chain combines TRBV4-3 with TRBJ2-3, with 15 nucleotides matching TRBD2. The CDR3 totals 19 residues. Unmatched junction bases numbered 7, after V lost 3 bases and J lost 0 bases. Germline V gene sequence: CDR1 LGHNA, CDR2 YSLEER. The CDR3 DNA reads TGCGCCAGCAGCCAGCCCGCGGGACTAGCGGGGGGAAGCACAGATACGCAGTATTTT. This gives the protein CASSQPAGLAGGSTDTQYF.

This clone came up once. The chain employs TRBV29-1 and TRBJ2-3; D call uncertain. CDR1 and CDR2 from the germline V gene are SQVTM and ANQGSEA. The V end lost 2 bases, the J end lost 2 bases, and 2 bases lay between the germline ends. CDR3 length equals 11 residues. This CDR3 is CSVENTDTQYF. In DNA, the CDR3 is TGCAGCGTTGAAAACACAGATACGCAGTATTTT.